This T cell receptor (beta chain) was captured in a study of T-cell memory formation after mild COVID-19. Study-level information: The TCR clusters were mostly specific to one donor. Study-level points and caveats: A balance of CD4 and CD8 characterized clones contracting day 15 to 85, whereas later expanders leaned CD4+.

As concerns this clonotype: Its antigen is unknown.

The CDR3 is 13 amino acids. Trimming removed 7 bases at V and 0 bases at J, with 12 bases between. Looked up from germline, CDR1 is SQVTM and CDR2 is ANQGSEA. Amplification by 5'RACE using constant-segment primers produced TCR alpha and TCR beta cDNA libraries that carried sample barcodes and UMIs. Via MiXCR, TCRdb re-called the 5' RACE reads, giving one row per CDR3 protein. The repertoire includes about 360,000 distinct CDR3 sequences, about an eighth of them detected once, and roughly 22% sits in the top ten. Sequencing was performed on PBMCs or a T cell subset sorted from them (not recorded which). The receptor was isolated from a man between 18 and 35 years old who had mild COVID-19 (a few samples of this study predate the infection). Cell type and time point are not known. The chain links TRBV29-1 to TRBJ1-1; D is possibly TRBD1 (5 bases). CDR3 in amino acids: CSGSGHLNTEAFF. The CDR3 DNA reads TGCAGCGGGAGCGGACATTTGAACACTGAAGCTTTCTTT.